A selection of T cell receptor beta chains follows, all from one sample in a study of T cells in Graves' hyperthyroidism and ophthalmopathy. MiXCR, run by TCRdb on the multiplex PCR reads, gives a single entry per CDR3 protein. The table lists 350,000 or so distinct CDR3 sequences, around 20% of them singletons, with roughly 52% in the top ten. Sequencing was performed on blood. The receptors shown here come from a woman between 50 and 59 years old with Graves' hyperthyroidism. The CDR3 runs from the conserved cysteine through the conserved F or W. The order of the fields is V gene, CDR3 protein.

TRBV12-3/TRBV12-4	CASSPDYSYNEQFF
TRBV30	CAWSKGGGTEAFF
TRBV12-3/TRBV12-4	CASSLEGTISGELFF
TRBV7-9	CASSGFSRETSWNEQFF
TRBV11-3	CASSPGTGGYNEQFF
TRBV27	CASRLGQGNIQYF
TRBV20-1	CSAPDRGRYNEQFF
TRBV25-1	CASSEGRPQETQYF
TRBV2	CASKTGASNQPQHF
TRBV28	CASSLSLAGVRSYEQFF
TRBV6-1	CASSELMQGLYGYTF
TRBV25-1	CASIQDRVGSEAFF
TRBV11-2	CASSLDWGKSGANVLTF
TRBV28	CASKEETQYF
TRBV6-1	CASLGLEYGTGELFF
TRBV28	CASSIGPSQETQYF
TRBV3-1	CASSWTRGFFDTQYF
TRBV29-1	CSVWRGNTDTQYF
TRBV12-3/TRBV12-4	CASSLVPSGIVNEQFF
TRBV18	CASPPSENTEAFF
TRBV10-3	CAIRKTKTSTDTQYF
TRBV27	CASSFASGGAGELFF
TRBV20-1	CSARDQQDPRAEAFF
TRBV12-3/TRBV12-4	CASAGGVYEQYF
TRBV11-2	CASSLGGIEQYF
TRBV5-1	CASSLEQSNTEAFF
TRBV29-1	CSVTGSTYEQYF
TRBV7-3	CASSLNAAGTGPYNEQFF
TRBV18	CASSQERDYGYTF
TRBV6-1	CASSEASRRTGELFF
TRBV5-1	CASSQTLTGELFF
TRBV20-1	CSASTTSFYEQYF
TRBV3-1	CASSQDMASGGVKQFF
TRBV30	CAWSALAGTQYF
TRBV28	CASRSRGRRTEAFF
TRBV2	CASINSGSADTQYF
TRBV12-3/TRBV12-4	CASSLNTHEQYF
TRBV4-1	CASRPELQGSNEQFF
TRBV6-5	CASSSRDGENEQYF
TRBV30	CAWSVGGGAKYF
TRBV20-1	CSASFGRVNTEAFF
TRBV4-2	CASSQVSRTSGRENEQFF
TRBV5-8	CASTMGWFSLGNTEAFF
TRBV5-1	CASSPWTDNYGYTF
TRBV27	CTSSPSFHFSYEQHF